This entry describes one T cell receptor beta chain. The data were obtained in a study of blood T cell repertoires in COVID-19. Study background: From T cells, B-cell-depleted T cells, or PBMCs came the material, which was cDNA or gDNA.

This study enrolled people aged about 18 to 100 from 24 US geographic areas. Each participant's cohort was designated according to participant-reported clinical history. Per the study methods: Amplified reference gene primers provided the basis for estimating nucleated cell counts. Method: immunoSEQ multiplex PCR; TCRdb's copy keeps in-frame clones and lacks some. The V and J calls and clone size come from that table; D and trimming were worked out from the DNA. The data show over 200,000 clones, about nine tenths seen once. Deletions cut 3 bases from V and 5 bases from J, with 18 bases between. The CDR3 is 15 residues long. CDR1 is SGHRS and CDR2 is YFSETQ in the germline V gene.

This TCR was recovered from a man aged 18 to 30 with acute COVID-19. The V call is TRBV5-1, the J call TRBJ2-7; tentative D call: TRBD2 (5 bases). The sample consisted of PBMCs or T cells enriched from blood (not recorded which). CDR3 DNA sequence: TGCGCCAGCAGCTCGACTACGGGATATATCGACGAGCAGTACTTC. Protein sequence: CASSSTTGYIDEQYF.